This is a list of T cell receptor beta chains from one sample in a study of cytomegalovirus exposure and HLA in healthy donors. Assay used: immunoSEQ multiplex PCR; TCRdb lists only in-frame clones, some missing. The table has fewer than 150,000 clones, about 80% seen once. The sample consisted of PBMCs. The receptor set was obtained from a man in his forties in good health and CMV-seropositive. The CDR3 runs from the conserved cysteine through the conserved F or W. Each record gives: CDR3 DNA, CDR3 protein, J gene, clone size, D gene, V gene. A D gene is named only where the DNA matches it firmly. Part of the rows lack a size; the others show once, few, many or a class for expanded clones.

CDR3nt: TGTGCCAGCAGTGACCAAGCGTTCCAAGAGACCCAGTACTTC
CDR3aa: CASSDQAFQETQYF
j_gene: TRBJ2-5
abundance: .
d_gene: .
v_gene: TRBV2

CDR3nt: TGTGCCAGCCGCAAAGCTAGCGGCAATGAGCAGTTCTTC
CDR3aa: CASRKASGNEQFF
j_gene: TRBJ2-1
abundance: .
d_gene: TRBD2
v_gene: TRBV18

CDR3nt: TGCGCCAGCAGCCAACCTAGCGGGAGACTCACCGGGGAGCTGTTTTTT
CDR3aa: CASSQPSGRLTGELFF
j_gene: TRBJ2-2
abundance: .
d_gene: TRBD2
v_gene: TRBV4-1

CDR3nt: TGCGCCAGCAGCTTGTTATCGGAGACCCAGTACTTC
CDR3aa: CASSLLSETQYF
j_gene: TRBJ2-5
abundance: .
d_gene: .
v_gene: TRBV5-1

CDR3nt: TGTGCCATCAGTGAGCCCCCAGGGGGGCGCACGCAGTATTTT
CDR3aa: CAISEPPGGRTQYF
j_gene: TRBJ2-3
abundance: .
d_gene: .
v_gene: TRBV10-3

CDR3nt: TGTGCCACCAGCATAGTCGGGTGGAAAACGACCGGGGAGCTGTTTTTT
CDR3aa: CATSIVGWKTTGELFF
j_gene: TRBJ2-2
abundance: .
d_gene: .
v_gene: TRBV15

CDR3nt: TGCGCCAGCAGCTTGGGGCAGTTAGCTGGCTACACCTTC
CDR3aa: CASSLGQLAGYTF
j_gene: TRBJ1-2
abundance: .
d_gene: .
v_gene: TRBV5-1

CDR3nt: TGCGCCAGCAGCTTTCTAGCGGGGGGGCAACACGGGGAGCTGTTTTTT
CDR3aa: CASSFLAGGQHGELFF
j_gene: TRBJ2-2
abundance: .
d_gene: TRBD2
v_gene: TRBV5-1

CDR3nt: TGTGCCAGCAAGGCAGGGGTCAATTCACCCCTCCACTTT
CDR3aa: CASKAGVNSPLHF
j_gene: TRBJ1-6
abundance: few
d_gene: .
v_gene: TRBV2

CDR3nt: TGTGCCAGCAGCTTGGAGACCTGGACAGCGAGCTCTGGAAACACCATATATTTT
CDR3aa: CASSLETWTASSGNTIYF
j_gene: TRBJ1-3
abundance: .
d_gene: .
v_gene: TRBV5-5

CDR3nt: TGTGCCAGCAGCGTAGTAACAGGGAGTCCCAACTATGGCTACACCTTC
CDR3aa: CASSVVTGSPNYGYTF
j_gene: TRBJ1-2
abundance: .
d_gene: .
v_gene: TRBV9

CDR3nt: TGTGCCAGCAGCCCTCTAGTGGGAGGGAACTACAATGAGCAGTTCTTC
CDR3aa: CASSPLVGGNYNEQFF
j_gene: TRBJ2-1
abundance: .
d_gene: TRBD2
v_gene: TRBV7-9

CDR3nt: TGTGCCTGGAGTAGGCTAGCGGGACTAGAGACCCAGTACTTC
CDR3aa: CAWSRLAGLETQYF
j_gene: TRBJ2-5
abundance: once
d_gene: TRBD2
v_gene: TRBV30

CDR3nt: TGCGCCAGCAGCCTGAGGACGACGGGGGGGATCGCCTATGGCTACACCTTC
CDR3aa: CASSLRTTGGIAYGYTF
j_gene: TRBJ1-2
abundance: once
d_gene: .
v_gene: TRBV4-3

CDR3nt: TGTGCCAGCAGCAGAAACAACCAGGGCGCTGAAGCTTTCTTT
CDR3aa: CASSRNNQGAEAFF
j_gene: TRBJ1-1
abundance: .
d_gene: .
v_gene: TRBV6-6

CDR3nt: TGTGCCAGCAGCCGCGGAATAACTGAAGCTTTCTTT
CDR3aa: CASSRGITEAFF
j_gene: TRBJ1-1
abundance: .
d_gene: .
v_gene: TRBV7-2

CDR3nt: TGTGCCAGCAGCTCTAGGATACTAAACTATGGCTACACCTTC
CDR3aa: CASSSRILNYGYTF
j_gene: TRBJ1-2
abundance: .
d_gene: .
v_gene: TRBV5-4

CDR3nt: TGTGCCAGCAGCTTAGCGGGCAACTATCAGCCCCAGCATTTT
CDR3aa: CASSLAGNYQPQHF
j_gene: TRBJ1-5
abundance: .
d_gene: .
v_gene: TRBV7-2

CDR3nt: TGTGCCAGCAGCACGTCGGGGGGCTCCTACGAGCAGTACTTC
CDR3aa: CASSTSGGSYEQYF
j_gene: TRBJ2-7
abundance: .
d_gene: TRBD2
v_gene: TRBV7-9

CDR3nt: TGTGCCAGCAGCTTAGGGTGGGGGGGGGCCAGTAACGGTGAGCAGTTCTTC
CDR3aa: CASSLGWGGASNGEQFF
j_gene: TRBJ2-1
abundance: few
d_gene: .
v_gene: TRBV7-2

CDR3nt: TGTGCCAGCAGGACAGGGTCTGGAAACACCATATATTTT
CDR3aa: CASRTGSGNTIYF
j_gene: TRBJ1-3
abundance: .
d_gene: TRBD1
v_gene: TRBV6-5

CDR3nt: TGCAGCGAACTAGAAGGCAATGAGCAGTTCTTC
CDR3aa: CSELEGNEQFF
j_gene: TRBJ2-1
abundance: few
d_gene: .
v_gene: TRBV29-1

CDR3nt: TGTGCCAGCAGCAAGGTTGGGCCAAACACAGATACGCAGTATTTT
CDR3aa: CASSKVGPNTDTQYF
j_gene: TRBJ2-3
abundance: .
d_gene: .
v_gene: TRBV9

CDR3nt: TGTGCCAGCAGCTTGGGGACTAGGACGCAGCCCCAGCATTTT
CDR3aa: CASSLGTRTQPQHF
j_gene: TRBJ1-5
abundance: .
d_gene: .
v_gene: TRBV5-8

CDR3nt: TGTGCCAGCAGCTCCTGGGAGGAGGGCTGGGAAAAACTGTTTTTT
CDR3aa: CASSSWEEGWEKLFF
j_gene: TRBJ1-4
abundance: .
d_gene: .
v_gene: TRBV7-8

CDR3nt: TGTGCCAGCAGACCGTCGACTTCGGCCGTGGGCACTGAAGCTTTCTTT
CDR3aa: CASRPSTSAVGTEAFF
j_gene: TRBJ1-1
abundance: .
d_gene: .
v_gene: TRBV9

CDR3nt: TGTGCCAGCACAAGATTCAGGCCTCCCAATCAGCCCCAGCATTTT
CDR3aa: CASTRFRPPNQPQHF
j_gene: TRBJ1-5
abundance: .
d_gene: .
v_gene: TRBV7-9

CDR3nt: TGCGCCAGCAGCTCCCTGACTAGCGGGCAGAATGAGCAGTTCTTC
CDR3aa: CASSSLTSGQNEQFF
j_gene: TRBJ2-1
abundance: .
d_gene: TRBD2
v_gene: TRBV5-1

CDR3nt: TGTGCTAGTGGTTTGTCCTACAGGCCCGGGCATGGCTACACCTTC
CDR3aa: CASGLSYRPGHGYTF
j_gene: TRBJ1-2
abundance: .
d_gene: .
v_gene: TRBV12-5